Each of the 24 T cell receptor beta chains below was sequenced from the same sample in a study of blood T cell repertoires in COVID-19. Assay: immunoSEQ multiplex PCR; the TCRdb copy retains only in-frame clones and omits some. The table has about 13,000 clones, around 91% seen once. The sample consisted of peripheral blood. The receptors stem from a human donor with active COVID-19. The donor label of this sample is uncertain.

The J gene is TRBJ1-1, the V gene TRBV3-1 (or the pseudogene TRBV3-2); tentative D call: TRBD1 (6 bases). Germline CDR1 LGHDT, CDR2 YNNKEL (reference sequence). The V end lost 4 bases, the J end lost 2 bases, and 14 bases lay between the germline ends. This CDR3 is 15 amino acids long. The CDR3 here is CASSLTDRINTEAFF. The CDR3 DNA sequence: TGTGCCAGCAGCCTGACAGACAGGATCAACACTGAAGCTTTCTTT.

CDR3 nucleotide sequence: TGTGCCAGCTCACAGACAGTGTTTGGCTCTGGAAACACCATATATTTT. This translates into CASSQTVFGSGNTIYF. This chain joins TRBV18 and TRBJ1-3; D perhaps matches TRBD1 (5 bases). Looked up from germline, CDR1 is KGHSH and CDR2 is LQKENI. The germline V and J ends were trimmed by 4 bases and 0 bases, with 13 bases remaining between them. This CDR3 comprises 16 residues.

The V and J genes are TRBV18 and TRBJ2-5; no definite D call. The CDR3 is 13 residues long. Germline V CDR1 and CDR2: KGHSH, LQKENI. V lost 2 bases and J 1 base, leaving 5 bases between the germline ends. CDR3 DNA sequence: TGTGCCAGCTCACCAGGCACCCAAGAGACCCAGTACTTC. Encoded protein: CASSPGTQETQYF.

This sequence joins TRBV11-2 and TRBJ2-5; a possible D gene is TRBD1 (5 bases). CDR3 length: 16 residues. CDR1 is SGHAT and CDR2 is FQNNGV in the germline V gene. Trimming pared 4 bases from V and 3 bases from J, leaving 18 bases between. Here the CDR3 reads CASSWYGRAGEETQYF. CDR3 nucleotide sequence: TGTGCCAGCAGCTGGTATGGCAGGGCTGGTGAAGAGACCCAGTACTTC. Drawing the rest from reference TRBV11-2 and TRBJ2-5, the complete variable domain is EAGVAQSPRYKIIEKRQSVAFWCNPISGHATLYWYQQILGQGPKLLIQFQNNGVVDDSQLPKDRFSAERLKGVDSTLKIQPAKLEDSAVYLCASSWYGRAGEETQYFGPGTRLLVL.

The DNA for the CDR3 is TGTGCCAGCAGCCACTTGGGACAGGTTTCCTCCTACGAGCAGTACTTC. Translation: CASSHLGQVSSYEQYF. The chain recombines TRBV4-2 with TRBJ2-7; 8 bases align to TRBD1. Germline CDR1 and CDR2: LGHNA and YNFKEQ. CDR3 length: 16 amino acids. The trim removed 3 bases at V and 0 bases at J, leaving 7 bases unmatched.

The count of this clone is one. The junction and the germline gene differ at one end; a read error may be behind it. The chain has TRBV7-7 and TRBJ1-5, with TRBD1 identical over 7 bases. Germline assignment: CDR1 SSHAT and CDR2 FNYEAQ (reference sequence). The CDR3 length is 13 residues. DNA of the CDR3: TGTGCTAGCAGCTTGGACAGGAATCAGCCCCAGCATTTT. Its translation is CASSLDRNQPQHF.

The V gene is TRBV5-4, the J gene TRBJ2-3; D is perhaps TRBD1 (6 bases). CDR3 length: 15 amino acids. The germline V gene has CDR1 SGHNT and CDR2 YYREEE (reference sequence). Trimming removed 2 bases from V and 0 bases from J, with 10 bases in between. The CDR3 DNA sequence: TGTGCCAGCAGCTTACAGGGAAAGAGCACAGATACGCAGTATTTT. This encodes CASSLQGKSTDTQYF.

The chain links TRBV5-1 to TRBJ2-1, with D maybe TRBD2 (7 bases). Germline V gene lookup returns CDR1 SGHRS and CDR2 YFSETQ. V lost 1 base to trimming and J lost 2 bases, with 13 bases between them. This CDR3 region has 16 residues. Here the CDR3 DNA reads TGCGCCAGCAGCTTGTCTGCGGGGGCCGCCTACAATGAGCAGTTCTTC. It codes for CASSLSAGAAYNEQFF.

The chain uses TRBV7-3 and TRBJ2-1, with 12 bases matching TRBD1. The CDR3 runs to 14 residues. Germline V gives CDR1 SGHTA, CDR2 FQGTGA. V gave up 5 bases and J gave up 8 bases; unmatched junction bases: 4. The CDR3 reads CASSAGTGGHEQFF. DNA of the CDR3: TGTGCCAGCAGCGCCGGGACAGGGGGCCATGAGCAGTTCTTC.

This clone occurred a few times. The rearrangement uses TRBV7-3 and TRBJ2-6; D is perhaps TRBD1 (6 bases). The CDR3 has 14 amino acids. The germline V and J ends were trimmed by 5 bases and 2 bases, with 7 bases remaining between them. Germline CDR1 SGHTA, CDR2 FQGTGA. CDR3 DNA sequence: TGTGCCAGCAGCCAGGGGACTGGGGCCAACGTCCTGACTTTC. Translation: CASSQGTGANVLTF.

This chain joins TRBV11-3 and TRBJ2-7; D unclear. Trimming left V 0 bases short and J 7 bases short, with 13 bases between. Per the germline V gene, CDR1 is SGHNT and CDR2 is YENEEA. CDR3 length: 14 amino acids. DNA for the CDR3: TGTGCCAGCAGCTTAGATTCGAGCGTCCGGGAGCAGTACTTC. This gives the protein CASSLDSSVREQYF.

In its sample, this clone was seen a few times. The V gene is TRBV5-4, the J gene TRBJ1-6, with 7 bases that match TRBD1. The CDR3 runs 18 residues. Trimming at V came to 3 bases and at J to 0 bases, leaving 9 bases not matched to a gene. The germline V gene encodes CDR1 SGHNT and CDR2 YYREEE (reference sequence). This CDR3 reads CASSSKTGPLSYNSPLHF. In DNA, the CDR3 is TGTGCCAGCAGCTCCAAGACAGGGCCCCTCTCCTATAATTCACCCCTCCACTTT.

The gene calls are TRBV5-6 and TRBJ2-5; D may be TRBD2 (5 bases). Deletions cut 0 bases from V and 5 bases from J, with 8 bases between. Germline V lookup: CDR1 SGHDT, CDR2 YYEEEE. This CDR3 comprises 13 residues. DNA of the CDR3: TGTGCCAGCAGCTTGGGTAGGGAGGAGACCCAGTACTTC. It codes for CASSLGREETQYF.

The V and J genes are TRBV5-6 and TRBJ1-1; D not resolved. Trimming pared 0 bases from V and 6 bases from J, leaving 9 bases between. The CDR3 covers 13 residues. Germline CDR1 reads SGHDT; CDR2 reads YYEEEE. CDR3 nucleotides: TGTGCCAGCAGCTTGGGAGAATTCCCTGAAGCTTTCTTT. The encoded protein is CASSLGEFPEAFF.

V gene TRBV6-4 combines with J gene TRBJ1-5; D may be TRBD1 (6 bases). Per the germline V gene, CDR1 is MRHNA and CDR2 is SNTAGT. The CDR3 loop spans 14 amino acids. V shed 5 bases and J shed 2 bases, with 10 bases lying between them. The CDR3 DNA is TGTGCCAGCAGTCTAGAGGGGGGCAATCAGCCCCAGCATTTT. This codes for CASSLEGGNQPQHF.

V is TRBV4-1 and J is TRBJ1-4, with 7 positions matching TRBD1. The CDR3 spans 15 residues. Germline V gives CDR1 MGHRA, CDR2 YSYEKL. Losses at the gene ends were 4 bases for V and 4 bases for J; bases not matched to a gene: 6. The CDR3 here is CASSLGGQINEKLFF. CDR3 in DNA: TGCGCCAGCAGCCTTGGGGGACAGATTAATGAAAAACTGTTTTTT.

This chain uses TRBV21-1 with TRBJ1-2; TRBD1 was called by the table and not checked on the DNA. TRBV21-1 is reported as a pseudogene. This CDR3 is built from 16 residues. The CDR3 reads CASSMTGGPYDYGYTF. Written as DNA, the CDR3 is TGTGCCAGCAGCATGACAGGGGGTCCCTACGACTATGGCTACACCTTC.

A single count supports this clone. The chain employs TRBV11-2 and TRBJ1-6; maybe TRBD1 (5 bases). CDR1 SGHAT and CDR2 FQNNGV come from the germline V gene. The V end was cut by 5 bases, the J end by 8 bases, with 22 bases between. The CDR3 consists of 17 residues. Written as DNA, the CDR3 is TGTGCCAGCAGCCCCCGGACAAGGAGCGTAGGACATTCACCCCTCCACTTT. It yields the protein CASSPRTRSVGHSPLHF.

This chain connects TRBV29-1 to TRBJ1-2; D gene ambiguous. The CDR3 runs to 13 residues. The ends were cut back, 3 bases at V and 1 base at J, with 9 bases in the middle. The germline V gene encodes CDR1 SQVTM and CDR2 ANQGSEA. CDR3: CSVDTVVNYGYTF. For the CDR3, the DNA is TGCAGCGTTGATACAGTCGTTAACTATGGCTACACCTTC.

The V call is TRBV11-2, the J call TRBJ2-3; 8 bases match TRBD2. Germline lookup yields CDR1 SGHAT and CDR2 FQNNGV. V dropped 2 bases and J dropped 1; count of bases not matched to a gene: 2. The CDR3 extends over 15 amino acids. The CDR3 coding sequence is TGTGCCAGCAGCTTATCCGGGAGGGGCACAGATACGCAGTATTTT. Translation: CASSLSGRGTDTQYF.

CDR3 protein: CASSAGGPTDTQYF. The CDR3 DNA sequence: TGTGCTAGCTCAGCGGGGGGGCCCACAGATACGCAGTATTTT. The chain carries TRBV7-7 and TRBJ2-3; TRBD2 agrees at 10 bases. This CDR3 comprises 14 residues. In germline, CDR1 is SSHAT, CDR2 FNYEAQ (reference sequence).

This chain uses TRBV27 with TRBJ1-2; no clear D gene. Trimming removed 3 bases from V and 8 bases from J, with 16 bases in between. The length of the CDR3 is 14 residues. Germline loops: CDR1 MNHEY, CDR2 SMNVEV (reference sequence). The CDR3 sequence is CASSLGSWAEGYTF. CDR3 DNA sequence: TGTGCCAGCAGTTTGGGGAGTTGGGCCGAGGGCTACACCTTC.

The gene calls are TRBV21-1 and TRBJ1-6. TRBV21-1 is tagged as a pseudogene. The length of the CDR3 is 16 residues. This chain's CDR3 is CASSNPKPHLVSPLHF. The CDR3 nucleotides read TGTGCCAGCAGCAACCCTAAACCCCACCTGGTTTCACCCCTCCACTTT.

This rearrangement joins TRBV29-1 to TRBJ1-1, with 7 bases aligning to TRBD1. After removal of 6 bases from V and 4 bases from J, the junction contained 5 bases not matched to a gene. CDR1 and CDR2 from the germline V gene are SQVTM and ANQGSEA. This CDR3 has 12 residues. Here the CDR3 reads CSVTTGSTEAFF. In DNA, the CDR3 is TGCAGCGTCACGACAGGGAGCACTGAAGCTTTCTTT.